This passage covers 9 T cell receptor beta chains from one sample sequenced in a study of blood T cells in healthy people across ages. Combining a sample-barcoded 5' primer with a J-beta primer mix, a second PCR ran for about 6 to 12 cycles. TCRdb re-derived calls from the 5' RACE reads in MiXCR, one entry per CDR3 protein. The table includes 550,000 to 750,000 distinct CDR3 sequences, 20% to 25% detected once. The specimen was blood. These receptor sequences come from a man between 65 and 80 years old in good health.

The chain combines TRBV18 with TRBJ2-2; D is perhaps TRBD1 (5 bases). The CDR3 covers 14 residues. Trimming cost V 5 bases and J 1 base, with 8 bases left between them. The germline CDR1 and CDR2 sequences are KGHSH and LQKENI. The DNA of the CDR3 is TGTGCCAGCTCATCACAGGTGAACACCGGGGAGCTGTTTTTT. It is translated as CASSSQVNTGELFF.

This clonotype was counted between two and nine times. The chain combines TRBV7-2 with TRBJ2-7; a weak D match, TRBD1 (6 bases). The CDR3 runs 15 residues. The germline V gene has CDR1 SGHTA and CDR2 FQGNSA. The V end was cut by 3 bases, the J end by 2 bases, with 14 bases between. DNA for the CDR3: TGTGCCAGCAGCTTGGGAAGGGGGAGTGCCTACGAGCAGTACTTC. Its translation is CASSLGRGSAYEQYF.

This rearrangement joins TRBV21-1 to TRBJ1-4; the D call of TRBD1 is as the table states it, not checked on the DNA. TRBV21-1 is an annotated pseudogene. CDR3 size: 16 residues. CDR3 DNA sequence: TGTGCCAGCAGCAACACAGGGGGCGACGCTAATGAAAAACTGTTTTTT. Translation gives CASSNTGGDANEKLFF.

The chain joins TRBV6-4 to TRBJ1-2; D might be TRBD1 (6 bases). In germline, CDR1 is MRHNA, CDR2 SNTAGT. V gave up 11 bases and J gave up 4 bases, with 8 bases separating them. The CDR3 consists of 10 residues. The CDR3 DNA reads TGTGCCGGAGGGGGCTATGGCTACACCTTC. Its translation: CAGGGYGYTF.

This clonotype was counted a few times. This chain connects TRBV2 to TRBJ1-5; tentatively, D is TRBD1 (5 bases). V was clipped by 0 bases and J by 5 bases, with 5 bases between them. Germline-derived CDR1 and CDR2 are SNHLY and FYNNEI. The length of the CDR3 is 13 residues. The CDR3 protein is CASSEARDQPQHF. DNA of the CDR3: TGTGCCAGCAGTGAAGCCAGGGATCAGCCCCAGCATTTT.

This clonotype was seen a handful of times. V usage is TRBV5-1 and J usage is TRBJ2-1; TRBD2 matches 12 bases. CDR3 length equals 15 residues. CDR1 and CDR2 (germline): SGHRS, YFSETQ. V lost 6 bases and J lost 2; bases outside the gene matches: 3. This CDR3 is CASTTSGGTYNEQFF. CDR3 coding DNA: TGCGCCAGCACGACTAGCGGGGGTACCTACAATGAGCAGTTCTTC. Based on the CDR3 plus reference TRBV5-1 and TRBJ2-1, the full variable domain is KAGVTQTPRYLIKTRGQQVTLSCSPISGHRSVSWYQQTPGQGLQFLFEYFSETQRNKGNFPGRFSGRQFSNSRSEMNVSTLELGDSALYLCASTTSGGTYNEQFFGPGTRLTVL.

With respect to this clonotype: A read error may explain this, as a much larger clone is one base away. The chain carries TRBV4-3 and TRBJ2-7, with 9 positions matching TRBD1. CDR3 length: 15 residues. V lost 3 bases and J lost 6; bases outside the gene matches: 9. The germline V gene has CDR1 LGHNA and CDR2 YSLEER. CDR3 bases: TGCGCCAGCAGCCAGGGACAGGGAGGAGGCTCCGAGCAGTACTTC. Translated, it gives CASSQGQGGGSEQYF.

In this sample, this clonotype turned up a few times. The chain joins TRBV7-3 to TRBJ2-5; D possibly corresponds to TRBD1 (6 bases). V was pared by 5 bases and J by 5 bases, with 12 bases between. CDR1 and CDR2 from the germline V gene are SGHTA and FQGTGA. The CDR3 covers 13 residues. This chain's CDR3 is CASSPQGLETQYF. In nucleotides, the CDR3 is TGTGCCAGCAGCCCACAGGGCTTGGAGACCCAGTACTTC.

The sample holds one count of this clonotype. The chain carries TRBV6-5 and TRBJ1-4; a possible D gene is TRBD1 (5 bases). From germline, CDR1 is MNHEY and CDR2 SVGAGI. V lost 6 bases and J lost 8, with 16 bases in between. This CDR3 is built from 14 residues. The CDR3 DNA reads TGTGCCAGCAGCGGGAGTAGGGGCGCGGAAAAACTGTTTTTT. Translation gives CASSGSRGAEKLFF.